This entry concerns a single TCR beta chain. Its target is unknown. The PCR employed 60 Vbeta primers together with 13 Jbeta primers. Profiling relied on immunoSEQ multiplex PCR, and the TCRdb table lists in-frame clones only, not all of them. Across some 120,000 clones, the top ten clones capture 3% to 4.5% of the sample. The data derive from a study of cytomegalovirus exposure and HLA in healthy donors. V was clipped by 6 bases and J by 0 bases, with 18 bases between them. Germline lookup yields CDR1 MRHNA and CDR2 SNTAGT. This CDR3 contains 17 residues. Findings and caveats of the study: Cytomegalovirus status was reportedly diagnosed by the classifier with high specificity and sensitivity. Earlier analysis looked at TCR beta V segments, and most were productive about 87% or about 30% of the time.

Sequenced: PBMCs. This sequence was found in a young man in good health and CMV-seronegative. J is TRBJ2-1 and V is TRBV6-4, with TRBD2 as a possible D gene (7 bases). The CDR3 sequence is CASSPRGGGSSYNEQFF. CDR3 bases: TGTGCCAGCAGCCCGAGAGGGGGGGGAAGCTCCTACAATGAGCAGTTCTTC.